This TCR beta chain was documented in a study of monozygotic twins with inflammatory bowel disease. Findings of the study overall: With inverse Simpson as the measure, TCRbeta diversity was lower in IBD patients than in healthy co-twins.

TCRdb re-called the 5' RACE reads; every CDR3 protein appears as one record, without DNA. The sample totals 400,000 or so distinct CDR3 sequences. As for this clonotype: Its antigen is still unknown.

The CDR3 consists of 14 residues. Germline lookup yields CDR1 SGHRS and CDR2 YFSETQ. The draw for each donor consisted of a single 2.5 ml blood sample. The sample was blood. V gene TRBV5-1 combines with J gene TRBJ2-1; without DNA, the TCRdb call of TRBD1 cannot be checked. The sequence was collected from a human donor with ulcerative colitis or Crohn's disease, or a healthy co-twin of an affected twin (not recorded which). The CDR3 here is CASSALRDSPEQFF.